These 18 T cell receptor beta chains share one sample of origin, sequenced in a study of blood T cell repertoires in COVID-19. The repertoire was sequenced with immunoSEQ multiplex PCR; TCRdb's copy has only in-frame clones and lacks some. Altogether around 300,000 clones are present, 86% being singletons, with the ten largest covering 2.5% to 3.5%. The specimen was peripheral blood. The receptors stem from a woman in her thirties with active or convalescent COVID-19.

The CDR3 sequence is CASSLDSFQETQYF. The DNA of the CDR3 is TGTGCCAGCAGCTTGGACAGTTTTCAAGAGACCCAGTACTTC. The chain is built from TRBV5-4 and TRBJ2-5; D remains ambiguous. The length of the CDR3 is 14 residues. V lost 0 bases to trimming and J lost 2 bases, with 8 bases between them. Germline CDR1 reads SGHNT; CDR2 reads YYREEE (reference sequence).

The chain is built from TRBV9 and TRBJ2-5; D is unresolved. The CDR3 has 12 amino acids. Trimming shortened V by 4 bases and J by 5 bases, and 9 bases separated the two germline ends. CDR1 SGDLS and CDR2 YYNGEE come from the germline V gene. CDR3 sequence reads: CASSSSGETQYF. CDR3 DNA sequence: TGTGCCAGCAGCTCATCCGGGGAGACCCAGTACTTC.

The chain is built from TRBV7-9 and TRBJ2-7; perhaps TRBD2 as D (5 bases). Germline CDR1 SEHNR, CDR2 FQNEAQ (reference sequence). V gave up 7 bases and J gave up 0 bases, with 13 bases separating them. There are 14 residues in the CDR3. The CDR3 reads CASTGGSDSYEQYF. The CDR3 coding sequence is TGTGCCAGCACCGGCGGGTCCGACTCCTACGAGCAGTACTTC. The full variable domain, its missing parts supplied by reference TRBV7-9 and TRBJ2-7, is DTGVSQNPRHKITKRGQNVTFRCDPISEHNRLYWYRQTLGQGPEFLTYFQNEAQLEKSRLLSDRFSAERPKGSFSTLEIQRTEQGDSAMYLCASTGGSDSYEQYFGPGTRLTVT.

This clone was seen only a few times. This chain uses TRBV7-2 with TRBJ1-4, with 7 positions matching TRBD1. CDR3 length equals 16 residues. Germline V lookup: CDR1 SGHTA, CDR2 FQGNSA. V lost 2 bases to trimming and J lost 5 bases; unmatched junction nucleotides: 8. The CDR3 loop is CASSLLSGQPNEKLFF. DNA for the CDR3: TGTGCCAGCAGCTTACTTTCGGGACAGCCCAATGAAAAACTGTTTTTT.

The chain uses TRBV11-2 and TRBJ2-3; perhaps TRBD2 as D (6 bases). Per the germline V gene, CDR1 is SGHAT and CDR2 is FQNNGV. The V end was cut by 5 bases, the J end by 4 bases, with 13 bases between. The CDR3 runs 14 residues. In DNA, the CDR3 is TGTGCCAGCAGCGAACGGCGGGGTGCAGATACGCAGTATTTT. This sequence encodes CASSERRGADTQYF.

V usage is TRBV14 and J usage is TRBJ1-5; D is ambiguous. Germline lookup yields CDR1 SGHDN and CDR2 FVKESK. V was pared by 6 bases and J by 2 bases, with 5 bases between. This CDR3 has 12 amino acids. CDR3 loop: CASSQGNQPQHF. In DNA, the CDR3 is TGTGCCAGCAGTCAGGGCAATCAGCCCCAGCATTTT.

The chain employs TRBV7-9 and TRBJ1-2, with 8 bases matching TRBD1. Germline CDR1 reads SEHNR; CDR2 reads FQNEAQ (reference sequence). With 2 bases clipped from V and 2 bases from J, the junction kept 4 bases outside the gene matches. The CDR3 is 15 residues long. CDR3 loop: CASSLWDRTNYGYTF. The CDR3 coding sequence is TGTGCCAGCAGCTTATGGGACAGGACGAACTATGGCTACACCTTC.

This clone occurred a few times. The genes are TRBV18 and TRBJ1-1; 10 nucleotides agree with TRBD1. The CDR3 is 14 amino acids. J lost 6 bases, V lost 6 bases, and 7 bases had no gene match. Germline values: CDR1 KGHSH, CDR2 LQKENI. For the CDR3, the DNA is TGTGCCAGCTCCCTCGGACAGGGGGACCCTGAAGCTTTCTTT. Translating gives CASSLGQGDPEAFF.

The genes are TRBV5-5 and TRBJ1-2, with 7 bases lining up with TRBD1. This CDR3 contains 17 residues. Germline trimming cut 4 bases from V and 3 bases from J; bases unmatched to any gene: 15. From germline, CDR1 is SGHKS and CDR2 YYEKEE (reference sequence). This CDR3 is CASSPTRSAGGHYGYTF. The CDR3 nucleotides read TGTGCCAGCAGCCCAACCCGGTCGGCAGGGGGACACTATGGCTACACCTTC.

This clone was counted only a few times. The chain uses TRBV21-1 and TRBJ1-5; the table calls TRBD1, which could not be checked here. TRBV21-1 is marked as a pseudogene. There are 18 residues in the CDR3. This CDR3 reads CASSIKPGQGVIGQPQHF. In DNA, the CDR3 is TGTGCCAGCAGCATTAAACCGGGACAGGGTGTGATCGGTCAGCCCCAGCATTTT.

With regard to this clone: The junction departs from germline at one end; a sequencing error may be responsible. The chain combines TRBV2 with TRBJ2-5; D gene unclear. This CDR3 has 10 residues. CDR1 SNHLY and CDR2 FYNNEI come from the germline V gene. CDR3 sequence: CASSEETQYF. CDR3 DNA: TGTGCCAGCAGCGAAGAGACCCAGTACTTC.

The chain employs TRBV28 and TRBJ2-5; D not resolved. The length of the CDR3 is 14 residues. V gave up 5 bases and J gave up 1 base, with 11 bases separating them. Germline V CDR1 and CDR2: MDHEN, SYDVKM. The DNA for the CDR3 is TGTGCCAGCAGTCACCTAGAGATCCAAGAGACCCAGTACTTC. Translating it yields CASSHLEIQETQYF.

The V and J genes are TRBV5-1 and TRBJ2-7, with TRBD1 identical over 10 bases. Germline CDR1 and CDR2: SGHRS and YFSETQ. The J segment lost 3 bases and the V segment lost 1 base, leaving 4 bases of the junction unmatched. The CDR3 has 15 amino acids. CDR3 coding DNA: TGCGCCAGCAGCTTGAGACAGGGGGCGAGCTACGAGCAGTACTTC. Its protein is CASSLRQGASYEQYF. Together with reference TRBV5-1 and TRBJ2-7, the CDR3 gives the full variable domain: KAGVTQTPRYLIKTRGQQVTLSCSPISGHRSVSWYQQTPGQGLQFLFEYFSETQRNKGNFPGRFSGRQFSNSRSEMNVSTLELGDSALYLCASSLRQGASYEQYFGPGTRLTVT.

This CDR3 reads CASSGRNTGELFF. The CDR3, as DNA: TGTGCCAGTAGCGGTCGGAACACCGGGGAGCTGTTTTTT. V usage is TRBV19 and J usage is TRBJ2-2; no definite D call. The V gene's germline CDR1 is LNHDA and CDR2 SQIVND (reference sequence). Trimming took off 6 bases at V and 1 base at J, with 6 bases between the two ends. The CDR3 runs to 13 residues.

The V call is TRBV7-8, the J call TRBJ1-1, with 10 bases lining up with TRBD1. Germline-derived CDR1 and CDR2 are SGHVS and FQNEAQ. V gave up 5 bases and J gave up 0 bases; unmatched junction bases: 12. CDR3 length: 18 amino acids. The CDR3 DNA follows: TGTGCCAGCAGCCCACGGGACAGGGGCAACCTAATGAACACTGAAGCTTTCTTT. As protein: CASSPRDRGNLMNTEAFF.

In DNA form, the CDR3 reads TGCGCCAGCAGCCAAGATTTGGAAGGGGCCGGGGAGCTGTTTTTT. Encoded protein: CASSQDLEGAGELFF. This chain uses TRBV4-3 with TRBJ2-2; TRBD1 is a possible D gene (5 bases). Germline CDR1 reads LGHNA; CDR2 reads YSLEER. Trimming removed 0 bases at V and 6 bases at J, with 11 bases between. The length of the CDR3 is 15 residues.

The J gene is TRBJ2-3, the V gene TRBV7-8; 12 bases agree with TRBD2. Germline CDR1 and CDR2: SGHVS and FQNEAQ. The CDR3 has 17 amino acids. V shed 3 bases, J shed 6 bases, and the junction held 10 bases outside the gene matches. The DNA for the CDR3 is TGTGCCAGCAGCTTGGGCCTTCTAGCGGGGGGGTTGGATACGCAGTATTTT. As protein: CASSLGLLAGGLDTQYF.

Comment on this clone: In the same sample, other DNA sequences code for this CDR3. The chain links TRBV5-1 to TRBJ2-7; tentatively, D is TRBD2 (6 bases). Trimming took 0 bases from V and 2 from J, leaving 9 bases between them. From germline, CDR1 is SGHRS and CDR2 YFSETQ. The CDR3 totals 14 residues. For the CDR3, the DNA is TGCGCCAGCAGCTTGGGCGGGGCCGCCTACGAGCAGTACTTC. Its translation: CASSLGGAAYEQYF.